This T cell receptor beta chain was found in a study of CD8+ T cells in alopecia areata. Study-level background: A regimen of oral tofacitinib, 5 to 10 mg twice daily, was given to treated patients.

RNA, once extracted, was reverse transcribed into cDNA for use as the sequencing template. TCRdb's table, derived via immunoSEQ multiplex PCR, lists solely in-frame clones and lacks some. The top ten clones hold roughly 17% of a sample with approximately 180,000 clones, about 54% of them seen once. The treatment was: oral pan-JAK inhibitor, 5-10 mg twice daily. From alopecia areata patients, lesional scalp punch biopsies and peripheral blood were collected. Starting from PBMCs, sorting isolated CD4+ and CD8+ T cells. This CDR3 comprises 14 residues. Trimming left V 0 bases short and J 3 bases short, with 8 bases between. Germline assignment: CDR1 MNHEY and CDR2 SVGAGI.

V gene TRBV6-5 combines with J gene TRBJ1-2; no firm D call. This TCR was sampled from a human donor with alopecia areata. This specimen consisted of CD4+ T cells sorted from blood, obtained at roughly week 58, from a patient treated with tofacitinib. CDR3 nucleotides: TGTGCCAGCAGTTACTCGTGGGCAGACTATGGCTACACCTTC. Encoded protein: CASSYSWADYGYTF.